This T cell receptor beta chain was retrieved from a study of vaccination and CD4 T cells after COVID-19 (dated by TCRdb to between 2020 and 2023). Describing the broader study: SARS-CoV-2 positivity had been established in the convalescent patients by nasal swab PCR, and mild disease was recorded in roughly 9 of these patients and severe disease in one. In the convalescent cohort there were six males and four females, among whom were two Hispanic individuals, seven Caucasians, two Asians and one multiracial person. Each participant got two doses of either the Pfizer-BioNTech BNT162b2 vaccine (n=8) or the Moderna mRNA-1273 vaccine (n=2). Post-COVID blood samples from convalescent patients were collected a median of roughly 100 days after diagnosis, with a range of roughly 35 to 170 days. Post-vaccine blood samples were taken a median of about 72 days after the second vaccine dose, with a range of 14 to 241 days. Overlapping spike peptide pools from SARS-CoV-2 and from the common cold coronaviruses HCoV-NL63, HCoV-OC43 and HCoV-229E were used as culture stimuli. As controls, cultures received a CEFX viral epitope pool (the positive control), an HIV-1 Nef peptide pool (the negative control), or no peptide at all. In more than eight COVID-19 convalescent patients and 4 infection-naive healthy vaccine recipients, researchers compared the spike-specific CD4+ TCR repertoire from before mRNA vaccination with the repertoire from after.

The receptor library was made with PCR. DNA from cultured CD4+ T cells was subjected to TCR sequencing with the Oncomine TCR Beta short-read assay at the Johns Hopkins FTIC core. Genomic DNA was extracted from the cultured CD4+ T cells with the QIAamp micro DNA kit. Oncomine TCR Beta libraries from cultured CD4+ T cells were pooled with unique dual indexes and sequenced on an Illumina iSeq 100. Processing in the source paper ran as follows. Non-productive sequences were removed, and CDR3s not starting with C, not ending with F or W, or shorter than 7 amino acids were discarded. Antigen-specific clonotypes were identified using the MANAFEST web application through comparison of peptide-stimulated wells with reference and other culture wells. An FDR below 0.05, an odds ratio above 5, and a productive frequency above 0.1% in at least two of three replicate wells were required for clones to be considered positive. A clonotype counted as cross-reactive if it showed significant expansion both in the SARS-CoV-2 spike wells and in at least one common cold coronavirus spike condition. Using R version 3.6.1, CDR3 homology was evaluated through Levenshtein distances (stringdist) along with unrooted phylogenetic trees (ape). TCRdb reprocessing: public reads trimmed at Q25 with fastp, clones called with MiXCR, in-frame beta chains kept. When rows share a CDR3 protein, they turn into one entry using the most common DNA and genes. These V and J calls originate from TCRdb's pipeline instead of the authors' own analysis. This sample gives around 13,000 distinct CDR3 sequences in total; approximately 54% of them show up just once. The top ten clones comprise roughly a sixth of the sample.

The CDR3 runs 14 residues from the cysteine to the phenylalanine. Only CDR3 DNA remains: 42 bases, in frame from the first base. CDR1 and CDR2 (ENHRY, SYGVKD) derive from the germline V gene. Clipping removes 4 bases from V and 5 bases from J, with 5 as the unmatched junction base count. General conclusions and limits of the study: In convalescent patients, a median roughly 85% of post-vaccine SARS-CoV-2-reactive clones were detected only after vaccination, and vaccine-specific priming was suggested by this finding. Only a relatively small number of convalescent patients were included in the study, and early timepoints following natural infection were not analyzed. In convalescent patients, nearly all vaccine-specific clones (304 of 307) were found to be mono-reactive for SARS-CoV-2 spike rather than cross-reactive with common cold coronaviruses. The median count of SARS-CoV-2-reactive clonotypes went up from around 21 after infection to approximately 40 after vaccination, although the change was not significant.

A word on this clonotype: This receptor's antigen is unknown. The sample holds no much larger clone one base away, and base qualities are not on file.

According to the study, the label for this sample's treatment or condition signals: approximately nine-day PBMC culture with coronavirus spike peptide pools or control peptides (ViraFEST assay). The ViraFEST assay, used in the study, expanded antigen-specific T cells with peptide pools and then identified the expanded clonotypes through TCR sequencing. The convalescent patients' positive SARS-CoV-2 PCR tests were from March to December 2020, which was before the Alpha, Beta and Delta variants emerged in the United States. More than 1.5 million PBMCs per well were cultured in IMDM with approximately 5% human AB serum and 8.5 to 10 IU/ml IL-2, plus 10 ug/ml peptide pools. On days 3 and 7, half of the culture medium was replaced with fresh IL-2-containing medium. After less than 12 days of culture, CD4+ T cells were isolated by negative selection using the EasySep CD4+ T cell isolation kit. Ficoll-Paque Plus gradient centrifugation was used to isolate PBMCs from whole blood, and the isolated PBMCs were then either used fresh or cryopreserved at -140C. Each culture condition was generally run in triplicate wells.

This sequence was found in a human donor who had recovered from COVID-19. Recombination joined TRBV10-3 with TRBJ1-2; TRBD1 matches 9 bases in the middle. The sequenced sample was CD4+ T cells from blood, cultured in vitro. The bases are TGTGCCATCAGTGGGGGACAGGGAGTATATGGCTACACCTTC. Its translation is CAISGGQGVYGYTF.